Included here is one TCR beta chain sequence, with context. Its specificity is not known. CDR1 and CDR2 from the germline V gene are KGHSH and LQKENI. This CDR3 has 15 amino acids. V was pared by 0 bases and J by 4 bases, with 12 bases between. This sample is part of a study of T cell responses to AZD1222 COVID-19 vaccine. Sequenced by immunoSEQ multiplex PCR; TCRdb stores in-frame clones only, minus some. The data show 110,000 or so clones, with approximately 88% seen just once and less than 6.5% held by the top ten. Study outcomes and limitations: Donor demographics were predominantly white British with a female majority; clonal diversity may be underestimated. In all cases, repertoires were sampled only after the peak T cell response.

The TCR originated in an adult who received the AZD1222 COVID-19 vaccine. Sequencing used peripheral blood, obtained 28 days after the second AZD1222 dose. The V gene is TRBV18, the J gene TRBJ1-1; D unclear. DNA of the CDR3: TGTGCCAGCTCACCACCCGGCCAGGACGGCACTGAAGCTTTCTTT. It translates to CASSPPGQDGTEAFF.